Below, 32 T cell receptor beta chains from the same sample are listed, as sequenced in a study of blood T cell repertoires in COVID-19. Some clones are missing from TCRdb's copy, which holds only in-frame ones; the method was immunoSEQ multiplex PCR. The table records around 400,000 clones, over 75% of them present only once. The specimen sequenced was peripheral blood. These receptors originate from a woman in her sixties or seventies with COVID-19, enrolled during active disease.

The genes are TRBV6-5 and TRBJ2-7, with D possibly matching TRBD1 (8 bases). CDR1 MNHEY and CDR2 SVGAGI come from the germline V gene. This CDR3 region has 12 residues. The CDR3 DNA sequence: TGTGCGGGGGGGACAGGTTCCTACGAGCAGTACTTC. This sequence encodes CAGGTGSYEQYF.

This clone was detected only a few times. The chain couples TRBV5-4 to TRBJ2-5; 11 bases align to TRBD2. Looked up from germline, CDR1 is SGHNT and CDR2 is YYREEE (reference sequence). V was clipped by 3 bases and J by 2 bases; unmatched bases: 6. The CDR3 contains 16 residues. CDR3 amino acids: CASSYRGLAVQETQYF. The CDR3 DNA sequence: TGTGCCAGCAGCTACAGGGGACTAGCGGTTCAAGAGACCCAGTACTTC.

The rearrangement joins TRBV4-1 to TRBJ1-5; D not certain. This CDR3 comprises 16 residues. Germline V CDR1 and CDR2: MGHRA, YSYEKL. Trimming shortened V by 0 bases and J by 4 bases, and 13 bases separated the two germline ends. CDR3 in DNA: TGCGCCAGCAGCCAAGAACACGCCAGAATAAATCAGCCCCAGCATTTT. Its protein is CASSQEHARINQPQHF.

The chain carries TRBV7-6 and TRBJ2-3; 13 bases agree with TRBD2. Looked up from germline, CDR1 is SGHVS and CDR2 is FNYEAQ. CDR3 length: 18 residues. Trimming at V came to 2 bases and at J to 1 base, leaving 6 bases not matched to a gene. The CDR3 sequence is CASSLSSGLAGGTDTQYF. CDR3 sequence (DNA): TGTGCCAGCAGCTTATCGAGCGGACTAGCGGGGGGCACAGATACGCAGTATTTT.

The J gene is TRBJ1-3, the V gene TRBV18; no clear D gene. The V gene's germline CDR1 is KGHSH and CDR2 LQKENI. The CDR3 has 16 amino acids. V was clipped by 0 bases and J by 1 base, with 10 bases between them. In nucleotides, the CDR3 is TGTGCCAGCTCACCACCGAACAACCCTTCTGGAAACACCATATATTTT. Translated: CASSPPNNPSGNTIYF.

The chain uses TRBV11-3 and TRBJ2-3; TRBD2 matches at 8 bases. There are 17 residues in the CDR3. The junction had 9 bases not matched to a gene; V was cut back by 0 bases and J by 4 bases. From germline, CDR1 is SGHNT and CDR2 YENEEA. CDR3 amino acids: CASSLDASGLGADTQYF. CDR3 coding DNA: TGTGCCAGCAGCTTAGATGCCTCGGGACTAGGTGCAGATACGCAGTATTTT.

Only one count was recorded for this clone. The chain joins TRBV5-6 to TRBJ1-4; D remains ambiguous. The germline gives CDR1 SGHDT, CDR2 YYEEEE. The germline V and J ends were trimmed by 0 bases and 7 bases, with 16 bases remaining between them. This CDR3 has 16 residues. This CDR3 is CASSLGLSPGGEKLFF. The CDR3 coding sequence is TGTGCCAGCAGCTTGGGGTTATCCCCTGGAGGTGAAAAACTGTTTTTT.

The chain joins TRBV3-1 (or the pseudogene TRBV3-2) to TRBJ2-7; D is unresolved. The CDR3 is 16 amino acids. The germline V gene has CDR1 LGHDT and CDR2 YNNKEL (reference sequence). Trimming left V 0 bases short and J 7 bases short, with 19 bases between. In nucleotides, the CDR3 is TGTGCCAGCAGCCAAGAGGCGGTGGGTCCCGGTAAAGAGCAGTACTTC. Translated, it gives CASSQEAVGPGKEQYF.

The J gene is TRBJ1-1, the V gene TRBV4-1; D perhaps matches TRBD1 (6 bases). Trimming stripped 6 bases from V and 3 bases from J, with 20 bases between. The CDR3 contains 16 residues. CDR1 MGHRA and CDR2 YSYEKL come from the germline V gene. The CDR3 DNA reads TGCGCCAGCAGTAAGGGGGTACCGGGGGGGTACACTGAAGCTTTCTTT. Translating it yields CASSKGVPGGYTEAFF.

The rearrangement uses TRBV18 and TRBJ2-2; possible D gene TRBD1, 7 bases. Between the trimmed V and J ends, which lost 5 bases and 6 bases, there was a span of 13 bases. This CDR3 region has 14 residues. Germline CDR1 reads KGHSH; CDR2 reads LQKENI. The CDR3 coding sequence is TGTGCCAGCTCAGCAACAGGGGAGGCCGGGGAGCTGTTTTTT. Protein: CASSATGEAGELFF. Full variable domain (outside the CDR3, taken from reference TRBV18 and TRBJ2-2): NAGVMQNPRHLVRRRGQEARLRCSPMKGHSHVYWYRQLPEEGLKFMVYLQKENIIDESGMPKERFSAEFPKEGPSILRIQQVVRGDSAAYFCASSATGEAGELFFGEGSRLTVL.

The V call is TRBV28, the J call TRBJ1-5, with unresolved D. The length of the CDR3 is 16 residues. V was pared by 3 bases and J by 0 bases, with 12 bases between. Germline V lookup: CDR1 MDHEN, CDR2 SYDVKM. In nucleotides, the CDR3 is TGTGCCAGCAGTTTGAGGGAGTCCTATAGCAATCAGCCCCAGCATTTT. This sequence encodes CASSLRESYSNQPQHF.

This chain connects TRBV18 to TRBJ1-5; no clear D. Germline lookup yields CDR1 KGHSH and CDR2 LQKENI. CDR3 length: 12 residues. Trimming removed 3 bases from V and 4 bases from J, with 4 bases in between. CDR3 DNA: TGTGCCAGCTCACCGGCAAATCAGCCCCAGCATTTT. Translation gives CASSPANQPQHF. The complete variable domain, with remaining parts taken from reference TRBV18 and TRBJ1-5, reads NAGVMQNPRHLVRRRGQEARLRCSPMKGHSHVYWYRQLPEEGLKFMVYLQKENIIDESGMPKERFSAEFPKEGPSILRIQQVVRGDSAAYFCASSPANQPQHFGDGTRLSIL.

The rearrangement joins TRBV18 to TRBJ2-2; TRBD2 agrees at 13 bases. Germline V CDR1 and CDR2: KGHSH, LQKENI. This CDR3 spans 16 amino acids. J was trimmed by 3 bases and V by 4 bases; bases with no gene match: 2. The CDR3 loop is CASSRGTSGDTGELFF. CDR3 coding DNA: TGTGCCAGCTCACGCGGGACTAGCGGGGACACCGGGGAGCTGTTTTTT.

The chain carries TRBV9 and TRBJ1-1; 8 positions match TRBD1. The CDR3 loop spans 13 amino acids. In germline, CDR1 is SGDLS, CDR2 YYNGEE. Germline trimming cut 4 bases from V and 5 bases from J; bases unmatched to any gene: 4. CDR3 bases: TGTGCCAGCAGCCGGACAGGGCGGACTGAAGCTTTCTTT. Amino acid sequence: CASSRTGRTEAFF.

This chain connects TRBV7-9 to TRBJ1-2, with a possible D match to TRBD1 (5 bases). The germline V and J ends were trimmed by 3 bases and 5 bases, with 10 bases remaining between them. Germline V gene lookup returns CDR1 SEHNR and CDR2 FQNEAQ (reference sequence). CDR3 size: 13 residues. The DNA of the CDR3 is TGTGCCAGCAGCTTCGACAGCAGATATGGCTACACCTTC. Translation: CASSFDSRYGYTF.

The chain links TRBV5-6 to TRBJ1-5; 9 bases agree with TRBD1. The V and J ends lost 8 bases and 3 bases, in that order; junction bases with no gene match: 9. CDR3 size: 15 residues. The germline gives CDR1 SGHDT, CDR2 YYEEEE. This CDR3 reads CARNSGQGLNQPQHF. The CDR3 DNA sequence: TGTGCCAGGAATTCGGGACAGGGACTCAATCAGCCCCAGCATTTT.

The chain recombines TRBV11-1 with TRBJ2-2; TRBD1 might be the D (5 bases). The CDR3 is made up of 14 amino acids. Trimming shortened V by 3 bases and J by 6 bases, and 11 bases separated the two germline ends. Germline assignment: CDR1 SGHAT and CDR2 FQDESV (reference sequence). In DNA, the CDR3 is TGTGCCAGCAGCTTCCTGCAAGGGGCCGGGGAGCTGTTTTTT. It translates to CASSFLQGAGELFF. The whole variable domain, remainder taken from reference TRBV11-1 and TRBJ2-2, is EAEVAQSPRYKITEKSQAVAFWCDPISGHATLYWYRQILGQGPELLVQFQDESVVDDSQLPKDRFSAERLKGVDSTLKIQPAELGDSAMYLCASSFLQGAGELFFGEGSRLTVL.

V gene TRBV5-1 combines with J gene TRBJ1-1; D uncertain. The CDR3 is 14 residues long. The germline V and J ends were trimmed by 2 bases and 2 bases, with 10 bases remaining between them. Germline CDR1 reads SGHRS; CDR2 reads YFSETQ. The CDR3 reads CASSLPVANTEAFF. CDR3 nucleotide sequence: TGCGCCAGCAGCTTACCAGTAGCTAACACTGAAGCTTTCTTT.

The chain carries TRBV5-1 and TRBJ1-1; 7 nucleotides agree with TRBD1. This CDR3 spans 15 amino acids. Per the germline V gene, CDR1 is SGHRS and CDR2 is YFSETQ. V shed 2 bases, J shed 0 bases, and the junction held 4 bases outside the gene matches. CDR3 region: CASSLMGQLNTEAFF. The CDR3 DNA sequence: TGCGCCAGCAGCTTAATGGGACAGTTGAACACTGAAGCTTTCTTT. Using reference TRBV5-1 and TRBJ1-1 for the parts outside the CDR3, the full variable domain is KAGVTQTPRYLIKTRGQQVTLSCSPISGHRSVSWYQQTPGQGLQFLFEYFSETQRNKGNFPGRFSGRQFSNSRSEMNVSTLELGDSALYLCASSLMGQLNTEAFFGQGTRLTVV.

The chain uses TRBV5-1 and TRBJ1-1; 7 bases match TRBD1. Germline CDR1 SGHRS, CDR2 YFSETQ. This CDR3 has 15 residues. With V trimmed by 0 bases and J by 5 bases, 7 bases remained unmatched. CDR3 coding DNA: TGCGCCAGCAGCTTGGGTGCAGGGGGGTATACTGAAGCTTTCTTT. This gives the protein CASSLGAGGYTEAFF.

The CDR3 region has the DNA TGTGCCAGCATGACAGGGTCCTACGAGCAGTACTTC. It is translated as CASMTGSYEQYF. The rearrangement links TRBV7-6 to TRBJ2-7; 7 bases line up with TRBD1. Losses at the gene ends were 7 bases for V and 1 base for J; bases not matched to a gene: 1. The CDR3 has 12 amino acids. Per germline, CDR1 SGHVS and CDR2 FNYEAQ.

V and J are TRBV19 and TRBJ1-4; unclear D gene. V was trimmed by 11 bases and J by 5 bases, leaving 24 bases between them. Germline CDR1 and CDR2: LNHDA and SQIVND (reference sequence). The CDR3 length is 16 residues. The CDR3 loop reads CASAEGIWTGNEKLFF. The CDR3 nucleotides are TGTGCCTCCGCAGAGGGAATATGGACTGGAAATGAAAAACTGTTTTTT. Drawing the rest from reference TRBV19 and TRBJ1-4, the complete variable domain is DGGITQSPKYLFRKEGQNVTLSCEQNLNHDAMYWYRQDPGQGLRLIYYSQIVNDFQKGDIAEGYSVSREKKESFPLTVTSAQKNPTAFYLCASAEGIWTGNEKLFFGSGTQLSVL.

The chain carries TRBV6-1 and TRBJ1-6, with D possibly being TRBD1 (5 bases). The V end was cut by 2 bases, the J end by 1 base, with 9 bases between. Germline V gene sequence: CDR1 MNHNS, CDR2 SASEGT. The CDR3 sequence is 16 residues long. The CDR3 bases are TGTGCCAGCAGTGAAATCGGACATTCCTATAATTCACCCCTCCACTTT. Translated, it gives CASSEIGHSYNSPLHF.

V is TRBV7-8 and J is TRBJ2-2; D possibly corresponds to TRBD2 (5 bases). V lost 1 base to trimming and J lost 4 bases, with 10 bases between them. CDR3 length: 15 residues. Germline V gives CDR1 SGHVS, CDR2 FQNEAQ. CDR3 sequence: CASSLGAGVTGELFF. The CDR3 DNA reads as TGTGCCAGCAGCTTAGGAGCCGGGGTCACCGGGGAGCTGTTTTTT.

The rearrangement joins TRBV6-5 to TRBJ1-1; TRBD1 might be the D (5 bases). There are 15 residues in the CDR3. Between the trimmed V and J ends, which lost 6 bases and 7 bases, there was a span of 21 bases. Per the germline V gene, CDR1 is MNHEY and CDR2 is SVGAGI. The CDR3 DNA is TGTGCCAGCAGCCCGGTGGGCGGCCGGGGGGATGAAGCTTTCTTT. Translated: CASSPVGGRGDEAFF.

The CDR3 DNA reads as TGTGCCAGCAGCATGACAGGGAAAAGCACCTACGAGCAGTACTTC. This translates into CASSMTGKSTYEQYF. The J gene is TRBJ2-7, the V gene TRBV5-6; 7 nucleotides agree with TRBD1. The V and J ends lost 4 bases and 2 bases, in that order; junction bases with no gene match: 9. Germline lookup yields CDR1 SGHDT and CDR2 YYEEEE. CDR3 length equals 15 residues.

This rearrangement joins TRBV28 to TRBJ2-4, with 8 bases aligning to TRBD1. The germline V gene has CDR1 MDHEN and CDR2 SYDVKM. Unmatched junction bases numbered 12, after V lost 7 bases and J lost 10 bases. The CDR3 has 14 amino acids. The CDR3 loop is CASTRGGTGYIQYF. The CDR3 coding sequence is TGTGCCAGCACCCGTGGTGGGACAGGCTATATTCAGTACTTC.

The chain joins TRBV10-1 to TRBJ2-1; TRBD2 matches at 9 bases. The length of the CDR3 is 17 residues. V was clipped by 0 bases and J by 6 bases; unmatched bases: 9. CDR1 is WNHNN, CDR2 SYGVQD, per germline (reference sequence). This chain's CDR3 is CASSESLAGRLINEQFF. The CDR3 nucleotides are TGCGCCAGCAGTGAGTCTCTAGCGGGGAGACTTATCAATGAGCAGTTCTTC.

The genes are TRBV7-3 and TRBJ2-3, with no clear D. V lost 2 bases and J lost 1, with 7 bases in between. CDR1 SGHTA and CDR2 FQGTGA come from the germline V gene. This CDR3 has 14 amino acids. The CDR3 loop reads CASSLLQGTDTQYF. DNA of the CDR3: TGTGCCAGCAGCTTACTTCAGGGCACAGATACGCAGTATTTT.

The chain joins TRBV30 to TRBJ2-2, with D hard to call. The CDR3 is 11 amino acids. Germline-derived CDR1 and CDR2 are GTSNPN and SVGIG (reference sequence). V shed 5 bases and J shed 7 bases, with 8 bases lying between them. CDR3 DNA sequence: TGTGCCTGGTCCACCAGCGGGGAGCTGTTTTTT. Its protein product is CAWSTSGELFF.

The chain links TRBV15 to TRBJ1-3; 8 nucleotides line up with TRBD1. V was pared by 0 bases and J by 0 bases, with 7 bases of the junction left unmatched. The CDR3 has 18 residues. Germline V gene data show CDR1 as LNHNV and CDR2 as YYDKDF (reference sequence). The CDR3 bases are TGTGCCACCAGCAGAGATAAAGGAACAGGGGGCTCTGGAAACACCATATATTTT. It yields the protein CATSRDKGTGGSGNTIYF.

V usage is TRBV5-1 and J usage is TRBJ2-7, with 7 bases lining up with TRBD2. From germline, CDR1 is SGHRS and CDR2 YFSETQ. J gave up 3 bases and V 0 bases, and 6 bases lay outside the gene matches. CDR3 length: 15 residues. CDR3 DNA sequence: TGCGCCAGCAGCTTGGGCGGGGGATGGGTCTACGAGCAGTACTTC. It codes for CASSLGGGWVYEQYF.